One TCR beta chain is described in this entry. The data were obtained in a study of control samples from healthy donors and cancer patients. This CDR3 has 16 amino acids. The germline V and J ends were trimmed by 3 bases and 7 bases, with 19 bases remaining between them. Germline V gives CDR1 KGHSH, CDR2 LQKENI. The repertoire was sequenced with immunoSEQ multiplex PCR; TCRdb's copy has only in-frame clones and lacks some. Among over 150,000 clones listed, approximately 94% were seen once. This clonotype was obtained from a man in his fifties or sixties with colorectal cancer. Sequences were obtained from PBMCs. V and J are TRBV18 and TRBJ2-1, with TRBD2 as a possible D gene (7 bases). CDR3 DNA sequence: TGTGCCAGCTCACCTCTGTCTGGGGGGGCCGGGAATGAGCAGTTCTTC. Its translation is CASSPLSGGAGNEQFF.